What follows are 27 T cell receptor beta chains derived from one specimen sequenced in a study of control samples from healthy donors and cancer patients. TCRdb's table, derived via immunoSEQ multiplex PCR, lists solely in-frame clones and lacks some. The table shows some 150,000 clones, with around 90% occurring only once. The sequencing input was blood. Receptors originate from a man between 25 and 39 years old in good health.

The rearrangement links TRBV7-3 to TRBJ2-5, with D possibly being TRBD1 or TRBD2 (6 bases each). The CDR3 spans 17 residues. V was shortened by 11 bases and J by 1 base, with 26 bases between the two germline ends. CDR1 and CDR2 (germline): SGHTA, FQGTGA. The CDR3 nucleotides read TGTGCCGGGGTCACAGGGAAAAGGGGGGCATCCCAAGAGACCCAGTACTTC. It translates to CAGVTGKRGASQETQYF.

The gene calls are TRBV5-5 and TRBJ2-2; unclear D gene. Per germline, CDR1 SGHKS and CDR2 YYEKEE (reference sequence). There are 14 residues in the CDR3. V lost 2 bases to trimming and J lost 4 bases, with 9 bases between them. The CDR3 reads CASSFVRPTGELFF. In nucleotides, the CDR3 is TGTGCCAGCAGCTTCGTCAGACCCACCGGGGAGCTGTTTTTT.

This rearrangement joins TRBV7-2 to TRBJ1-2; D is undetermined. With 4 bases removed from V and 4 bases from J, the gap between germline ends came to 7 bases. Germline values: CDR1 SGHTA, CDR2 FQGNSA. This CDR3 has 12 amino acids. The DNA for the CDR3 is TGTGCCAGCAGCTCACCCCCCTATGGCTACACCTTC. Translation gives CASSSPPYGYTF.

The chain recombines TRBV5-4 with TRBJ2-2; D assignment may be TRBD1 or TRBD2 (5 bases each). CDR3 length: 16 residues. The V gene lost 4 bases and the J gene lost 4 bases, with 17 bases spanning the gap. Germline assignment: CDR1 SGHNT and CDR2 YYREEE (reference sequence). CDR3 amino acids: CASSPGGAGTTGELFF. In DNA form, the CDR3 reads TGTGCCAGCAGCCCGGGTGGGGCAGGGACCACCGGGGAGCTGTTTTTT.

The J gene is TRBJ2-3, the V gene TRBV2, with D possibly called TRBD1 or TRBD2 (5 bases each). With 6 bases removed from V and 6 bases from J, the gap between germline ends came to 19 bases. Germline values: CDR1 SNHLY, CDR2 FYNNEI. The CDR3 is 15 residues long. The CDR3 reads CASSPKGDRGDTQYF. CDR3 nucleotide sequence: TGTGCCAGCAGCCCGAAAGGGGACCGTGGGGATACGCAGTATTTT.

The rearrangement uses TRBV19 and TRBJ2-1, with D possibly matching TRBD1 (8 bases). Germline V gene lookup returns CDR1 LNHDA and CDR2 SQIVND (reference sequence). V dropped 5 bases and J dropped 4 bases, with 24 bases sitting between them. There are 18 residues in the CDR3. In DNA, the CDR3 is TGTGCCAGTAGTCGCCAGGGGGCCGCGGGTAGCGGGTACAATGAGCAGTTCTTC. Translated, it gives CASSRQGAAGSGYNEQFF.

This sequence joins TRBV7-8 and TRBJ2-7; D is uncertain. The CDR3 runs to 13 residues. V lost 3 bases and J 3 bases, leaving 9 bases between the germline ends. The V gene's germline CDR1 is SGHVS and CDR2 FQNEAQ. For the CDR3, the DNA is TGTGCCAGCAGCTTGACACCGAACTACGAGCAGTACTTC. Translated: CASSLTPNYEQYF.

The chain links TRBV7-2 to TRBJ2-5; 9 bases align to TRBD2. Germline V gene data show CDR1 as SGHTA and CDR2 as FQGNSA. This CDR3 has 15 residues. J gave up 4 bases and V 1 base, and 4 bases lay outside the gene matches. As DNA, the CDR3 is TGTGCCAGCAGCTTAGGGGCGGGGGGGCGAGAGACCCAGTACTTC. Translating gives CASSLGAGGRETQYF.

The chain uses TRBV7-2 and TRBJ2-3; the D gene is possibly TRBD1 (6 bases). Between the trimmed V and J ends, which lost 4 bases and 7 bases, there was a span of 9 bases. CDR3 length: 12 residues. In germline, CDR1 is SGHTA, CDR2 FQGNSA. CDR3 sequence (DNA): TGTGCCAGCAGCTACACAGGGAATACGCAGTATTTT. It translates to CASSYTGNTQYF.

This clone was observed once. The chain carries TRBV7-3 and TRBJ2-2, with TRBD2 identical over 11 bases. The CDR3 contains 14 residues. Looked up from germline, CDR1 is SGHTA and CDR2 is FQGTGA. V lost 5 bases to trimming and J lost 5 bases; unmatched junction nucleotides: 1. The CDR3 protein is CASSLAGGTGELFF. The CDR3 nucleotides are TGTGCCAGCAGCCTAGCGGGGGGAACCGGGGAGCTGTTTTTT.

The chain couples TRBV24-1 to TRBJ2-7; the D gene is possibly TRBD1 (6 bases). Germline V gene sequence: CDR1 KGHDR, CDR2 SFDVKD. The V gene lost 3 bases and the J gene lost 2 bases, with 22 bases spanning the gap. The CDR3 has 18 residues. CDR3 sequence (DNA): TGTGCCACCAGTGATACCCCGGGCAGGGGCCGTATCCCCTACGAGCAGTACTTC. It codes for CATSDTPGRGRIPYEQYF.

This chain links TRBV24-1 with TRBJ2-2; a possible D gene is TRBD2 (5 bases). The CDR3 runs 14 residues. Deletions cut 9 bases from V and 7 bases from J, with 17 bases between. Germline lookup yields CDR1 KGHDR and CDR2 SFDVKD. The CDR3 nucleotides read TGTGCCACCCGACCCGGGCAGGCGGGCGGGGAGCTGTTTTTT. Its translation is CATRPGQAGGELFF.

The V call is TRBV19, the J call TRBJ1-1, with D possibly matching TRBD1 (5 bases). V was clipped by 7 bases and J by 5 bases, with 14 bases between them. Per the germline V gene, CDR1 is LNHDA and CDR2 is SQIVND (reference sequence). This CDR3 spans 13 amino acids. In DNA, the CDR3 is TGTGCCAGTACCGCCCAATGGGGGACTGAAGCTTTCTTT. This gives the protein CASTAQWGTEAFF.

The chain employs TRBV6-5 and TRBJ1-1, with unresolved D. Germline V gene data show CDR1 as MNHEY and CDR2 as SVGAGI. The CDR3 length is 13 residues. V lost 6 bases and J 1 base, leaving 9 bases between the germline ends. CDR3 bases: TGTGCCAGCAGCAGGATCGGGAACACTGAAGCTTTCTTT. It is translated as CASSRIGNTEAFF.

CDR3 amino acids: CASSVAWLADDTDTQYF. The CDR3 DNA reads as TGTGCCAGCAGCGTAGCCTGGCTAGCGGACGACACAGATACGCAGTATTTT. This chain links TRBV9 with TRBJ2-3; TRBD2 matches 7 bases. Germline loops: CDR1 SGDLS, CDR2 YYNGEE. Losses at the gene ends were 0 bases for V and 2 bases for J; bases not matched to a gene: 9. The CDR3 contains 17 residues.

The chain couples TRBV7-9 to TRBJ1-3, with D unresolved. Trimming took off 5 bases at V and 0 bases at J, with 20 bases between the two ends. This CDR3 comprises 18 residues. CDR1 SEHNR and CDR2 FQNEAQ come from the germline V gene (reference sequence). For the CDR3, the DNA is TGTGCCAGCAGCCCCTATCCGCGGCCGGGCCTCTCTGGAAACACCATATATTTT. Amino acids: CASSPYPRPGLSGNTIYF.

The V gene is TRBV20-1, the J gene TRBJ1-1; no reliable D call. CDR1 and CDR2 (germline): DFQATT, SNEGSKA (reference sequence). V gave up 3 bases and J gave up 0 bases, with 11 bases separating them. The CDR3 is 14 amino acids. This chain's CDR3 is CSASWRRMNTEAFF. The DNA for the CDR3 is TGCAGTGCTAGTTGGCGGAGGATGAACACTGAAGCTTTCTTT.

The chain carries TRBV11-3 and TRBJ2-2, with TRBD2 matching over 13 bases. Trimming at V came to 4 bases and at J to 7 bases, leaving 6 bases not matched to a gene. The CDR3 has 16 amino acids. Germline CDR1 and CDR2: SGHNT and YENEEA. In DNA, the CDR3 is TGTGCCAGCAGCTCGAGGGGACTAGCGGGAAGCGGGGAGCTGTTTTTT. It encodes CASSSRGLAGSGELFF.

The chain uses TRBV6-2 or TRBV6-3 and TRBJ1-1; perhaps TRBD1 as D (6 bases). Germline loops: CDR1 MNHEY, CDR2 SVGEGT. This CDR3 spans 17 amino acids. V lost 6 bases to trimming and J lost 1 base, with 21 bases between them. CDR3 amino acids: CASSSGGARTANTEAFF. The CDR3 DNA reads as TGTGCCAGCAGCTCCGGGGGGGCCCGGACGGCGAACACTGAAGCTTTCTTT.

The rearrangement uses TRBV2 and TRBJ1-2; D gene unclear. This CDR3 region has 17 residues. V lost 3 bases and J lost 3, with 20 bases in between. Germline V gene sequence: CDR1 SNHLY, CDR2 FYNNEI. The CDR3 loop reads CASSDLIPRGRDYGYTF. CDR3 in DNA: TGTGCCAGCAGTGACTTAATTCCCAGAGGTCGAGACTATGGCTACACCTTC. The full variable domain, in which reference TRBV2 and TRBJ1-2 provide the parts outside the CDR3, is EPEVTQTPSHQVTQMGQEVILRCVPISNHLYFYWYRQILGQKVEFLVSFYNNEISEKSEIFDDQFSVERPDGSNFTLKIRSTKLEDSAMYFCASSDLIPRGRDYGYTFGSGTRLTVV.

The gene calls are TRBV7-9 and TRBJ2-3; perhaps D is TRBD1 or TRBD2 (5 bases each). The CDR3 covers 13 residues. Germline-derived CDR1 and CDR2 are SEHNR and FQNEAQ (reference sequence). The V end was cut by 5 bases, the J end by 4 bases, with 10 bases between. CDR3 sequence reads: CASSLGESDTQYF. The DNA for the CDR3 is TGTGCCAGCAGCCTGGGGGAGTCAGATACGCAGTATTTT.

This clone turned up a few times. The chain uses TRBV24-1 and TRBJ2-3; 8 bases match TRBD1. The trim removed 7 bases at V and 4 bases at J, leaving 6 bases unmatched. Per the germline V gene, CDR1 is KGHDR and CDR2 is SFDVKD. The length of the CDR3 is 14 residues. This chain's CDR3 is CATRKTGVADTQYF. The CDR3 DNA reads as TGTGCCACCAGAAAGACAGGGGTGGCAGATACGCAGTATTTT.

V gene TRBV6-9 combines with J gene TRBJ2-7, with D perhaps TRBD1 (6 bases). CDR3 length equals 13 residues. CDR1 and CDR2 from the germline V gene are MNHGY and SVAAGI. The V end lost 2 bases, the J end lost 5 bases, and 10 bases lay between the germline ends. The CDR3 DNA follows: TGTGCCAGCAGTTATGAGGGGGACCACGAGCAGTACTTC. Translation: CASSYEGDHEQYF.

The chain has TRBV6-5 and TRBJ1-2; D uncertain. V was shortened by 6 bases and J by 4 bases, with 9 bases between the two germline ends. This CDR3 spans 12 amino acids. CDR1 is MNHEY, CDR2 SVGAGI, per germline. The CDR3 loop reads CASRSGAYGYTF. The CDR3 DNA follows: TGTGCCAGCAGGTCGGGCGCCTATGGCTACACCTTC.

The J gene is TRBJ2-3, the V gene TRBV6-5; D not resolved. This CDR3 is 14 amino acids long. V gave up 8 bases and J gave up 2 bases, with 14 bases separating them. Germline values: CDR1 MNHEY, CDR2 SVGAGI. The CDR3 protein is CASGVEGPTDTQYF. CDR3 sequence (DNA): TGTGCCAGCGGGGTGGAAGGTCCCACAGATACGCAGTATTTT.

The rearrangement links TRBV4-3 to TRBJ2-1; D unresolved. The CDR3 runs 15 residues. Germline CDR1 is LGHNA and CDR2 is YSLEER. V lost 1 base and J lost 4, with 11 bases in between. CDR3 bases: TGCGCCAGCAGCCAAGCAAAGAAAGGGTACAATGAGCAGTTCTTC. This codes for CASSQAKKGYNEQFF.

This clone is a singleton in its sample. The CDR3, as DNA: TGTGCCAGCAGTTTAACAGGGTTTGGAGAGACCCAGTACTTC. This encodes CASSLTGFGETQYF. The chain recombines TRBV6-2 or TRBV6-3 with TRBJ2-5, with D possibly TRBD1 on 6 matching bases. This CDR3 is built from 14 residues. Trimming removed 4 bases at V and 4 bases at J, with 13 bases between. CDR1 and CDR2 (germline): MNHEY, SVGEGT.